One sample yielded the 23 T cell receptor beta chains listed below, sequenced in a study of T cells in Graves' hyperthyroidism and ophthalmopathy. Amplification of TCR beta CDR3 regions was performed using RNA transcripts as template. The TCR CDR3 was amplified in a first-round RT-PCR using the HTBI primer set. Using its own MiXCR run on the multiplex PCR reads, TCRdb lists one record per CDR3 protein. The sample has hundreds of thousands of distinct CDR3 sequences, 16% seen once; the top ten hold 2.5% to 4%. The sample comprised blood. Receptors originate from a woman between 40 and 55 years old with Graves' ophthalmopathy.

Comments on this clonotype: Compared with germline, one end of the junction differs, possibly owing to a read error. The chain has TRBV28 and TRBJ2-1; TRBD2 aligns across 7 bases. The germline V gene has CDR1 MDHEN and CDR2 SYDVKM. The CDR3 runs 13 residues. The CDR3 nucleotides are TGTGCCAGCAGTTTGGGGGGGTCACCCCTGCCTTCCTTC. Translating it yields CASSLGGSPLPSF.

The chain links TRBV3-1 to TRBJ1-6; D is unclear. The V and J ends lost 2 bases and 9 bases respectively, with 8 bases between them. CDR3 size: 13 residues. Per germline, CDR1 LGHDT and CDR2 YNNKEL (reference sequence). The CDR3, as DNA: TGTGCCAGCAGCCAAACCCCAGGTTCACCCCTCCACTTT. Translation: CASSQTPGSPLHF.

This clonotype was detected ten times or more. V usage is TRBV12-3 or TRBV12-4 and J usage is TRBJ2-5; D remains unclear. This CDR3 has 14 amino acids. V lost 6 bases and J lost 5, with 16 bases in between. CDR3: CASRATSRTETQYF. The CDR3 DNA reads as TGTGCCAGCAGGGCGACAAGCAGAACGGAGACCCAGTACTTC.

In the case of this clonotype: A much larger clone sits a single nucleotide away, making a read error possible. This chain uses TRBV29-1 with TRBJ1-5; the match to TRBD1 covers 7 bases. This CDR3 is built from 12 residues. V trimming: 4 bases; J trimming: 5 bases; junction bases outside the gene matches: 2. Germline V lookup: CDR1 SQVTM, CDR2 ANQGSEA. CDR3 bases: TGCAGCGTTGGAGGGGGCTATCAGCCCCAGCATTTT. It yields the protein CSVGGGYQPQHF.

The rearrangement joins TRBV11-2 to TRBJ2-2; D may be TRBD1 (6 bases). The CDR3 has 17 amino acids. Germline CDR1 is SGHAT and CDR2 is FQNNGV. Trimming removed 4 bases at V and 0 bases at J, with 15 bases between. The CDR3 region is CASSWSPGHSNTGELFF. The DNA of the CDR3 is TGTGCCAGCAGCTGGTCCCCGGGACATTCGAACACCGGGGAGCTGTTTTTT.

This clonotype was counted at least ten times. The rearrangement uses TRBV10-3 and TRBJ2-3; the match to TRBD2 covers 8 bases. CDR1 is ENHRY, CDR2 SYGVKD, per germline. V dropped 1 base and J dropped 5; count of bases not matched to a gene: 5. CDR3 length: 15 amino acids. The CDR3 DNA reads TGTGCCATCAGTGAGTTACTAGCGGAGGGAGATACGCAGTATTTT. The encoded protein is CAISELLAEGDTQYF.

This clonotype has a handful of counts. This chain links TRBV15 with TRBJ2-1, with 9 bases lining up with TRBD2. The ends lost 7 bases at V and 4 bases at J; junction bases unmatched: 5. The germline V gene encodes CDR1 LNHNV and CDR2 YYDKDF (reference sequence). The CDR3 consists of 14 residues. In DNA form, the CDR3 reads TGTGCCACCAAAGCGGGAGGCTCTTACAATGAGCAGTTCTTC. Its translation is CATKAGGSYNEQFF.

At least ten counts were recorded for this clonotype. The V gene is TRBV5-1, the J gene TRBJ2-2; D may be TRBD1 (5 bases). This CDR3 has 12 residues. V lost 2 bases and J lost 11, with 10 bases in between. Per the germline V gene, CDR1 is SGHRS and CDR2 is YFSETQ. The CDR3 is CASSFRDFELFF. DNA of the CDR3: TGCGCCAGCAGCTTCAGGGATTTCGAGCTGTTTTTT. Variable domain in full (rest from reference TRBV5-1 and TRBJ2-2): KAGVTQTPRYLIKTRGQQVTLSCSPISGHRSVSWYQQTPGQGLQFLFEYFSETQRNKGNFPGRFSGRQFSNSRSEMNVSTLELGDSALYLCASSFRDFELFFGEGSRLTVL.

This chain connects TRBV30 to TRBJ1-5; 7 bases fit TRBD1. Unmatched junction bases numbered 6, after V lost 5 bases and J lost 5 bases. CDR3 length: 13 residues. CDR1 is GTSNPN and CDR2 is SVGIG in the germline V gene (reference sequence). The CDR3 DNA sequence: TGTGCCTGGGTGGGGACAGTAGATCAGCCCCAGCATTTT. Its translation is CAWVGTVDQPQHF.

The J gene is TRBJ1-5, the V gene TRBV20-1; 11 nucleotides align to TRBD1. Unmatched junction bases numbered 12, after V lost 6 bases and J lost 5 bases. This CDR3 region has 16 residues. Germline CDR1 reads DFQATT; CDR2 reads SNEGSKA (reference sequence). The CDR3 loop reads CSAGLWDRGFDQPQHF. The CDR3 DNA follows: TGCAGTGCGGGATTGTGGGACAGGGGGTTCGATCAGCCCCAGCATTTT.

Many counts were recorded for this clonotype. The DNA of the CDR3 is TGTGCCAGCAGTTACGACGACAGGGGTTTAAATGAGCAGTTCTTC. Amino acid sequence: CASSYDDRGLNEQFF. The rearrangement links TRBV6-6 to TRBJ2-1; 8 positions match TRBD1. CDR1 and CDR2 (germline): MNHNY, SVGAGI (reference sequence). This CDR3 is built from 15 residues. V trimming: 2 bases; J trimming: 7 bases; junction bases outside the gene matches: 7.

The sample holds many counts of this clonotype. This CDR3 reads CASSSPGQNAYEQYF. The CDR3 DNA follows: TGTGCCAGCAGTTCCCCAGGGCAGAACGCCTACGAGCAGTACTTC. The J gene is TRBJ2-7, the V gene TRBV28, with D perhaps TRBD1 (5 bases). The germline V gene encodes CDR1 MDHEN and CDR2 SYDVKM. This CDR3 is 15 amino acids long. Trimming removed 4 bases from V and 2 bases from J, with 15 bases in between.

In its sample, this clonotype was seen many times. The chain couples TRBV5-1 to TRBJ2-3; D not resolved. V was trimmed by 2 bases and J by 8 bases, leaving 6 bases between them. The CDR3 is 11 residues long. Germline V gives CDR1 SGHRS, CDR2 YFSETQ. As DNA, the CDR3 is TGCGCCAGCAGCTTCACTGGTACGCAGTATTTT. This codes for CASSFTGTQYF. Full variable domain (rest looked up from reference TRBV5-1 and TRBJ2-3): KAGVTQTPRYLIKTRGQQVTLSCSPISGHRSVSWYQQTPGQGLQFLFEYFSETQRNKGNFPGRFSGRQFSNSRSEMNVSTLELGDSALYLCASSFTGTQYFGPGTRLTVL.

The rearrangement links TRBV6-5 to TRBJ2-7; TRBD2 matches at 11 bases. Per the germline V gene, CDR1 is MNHEY and CDR2 is SVGAGI. The V and J ends lost 2 bases and 0 bases, in that order; junction bases with no gene match: 9. The CDR3 loop spans 18 amino acids. The CDR3 reads CASSYTSGSLISSYEQYF. The DNA for the CDR3 is TGTGCCAGCAGTTACACTAGCGGGAGTCTCATAAGCTCCTACGAGCAGTACTTC.

DNA for the CDR3: TGTGCCAGCAGTTCCCCCAGCAGCGAGCAGTACTTC. Translation: CASSSPSSEQYF. The J gene is TRBJ2-7, the V gene TRBV6-5; D unclear. This CDR3 region has 12 residues. The V and J ends lost 4 bases and 6 bases respectively, with 10 bases between them. Germline-derived CDR1 and CDR2 are MNHEY and SVGAGI.

This clonotype was detected ten times or more. The chain carries TRBV18 and TRBJ2-1; D is unresolved. CDR3 length: 12 amino acids. The V end lost 2 bases, the J end lost 8 bases, and 7 bases lay between the germline ends. In germline, CDR1 is KGHSH, CDR2 LQKENI. For the CDR3, the DNA is TGTGCCAGCTCACCAGGAGTACATGAGCAGTTCTTC. It encodes CASSPGVHEQFF.

There are a few counts of this clonotype. This chain uses TRBV20-1 with TRBJ1-2; D may be TRBD1 (6 bases). Trimming took 3 bases from V and 3 from J, leaving 14 bases between them. This CDR3 is built from 14 residues. Per the germline V gene, CDR1 is DFQATT and CDR2 is SNEGSKA (reference sequence). Written as DNA, the CDR3 is TGCAGTGCTAGCGTCCCGGGACAAGACTATGGCTACACCTTC. Translation: CSASVPGQDYGYTF.

In this sample, this clonotype turned up many times. This chain uses TRBV12-3 or TRBV12-4 with TRBJ2-2, with TRBD2 matching over 7 bases. This CDR3 has 14 residues. With V trimmed by 5 bases and J by 0 bases, 0 bases remained unmatched. CDR3 protein: CASSRGANTGELFF. CDR3 nucleotides: TGTGCCAGCAGTCGGGGGGCGAACACCGGGGAGCTGTTTTTT.

This clonotype appeared many times. In DNA form, the CDR3 reads TGTGCCAGCAGCTCCGTAAGATGCAGGGGTTACGAGCAGTACTTC. Its protein product is CASSSVRCRGYEQYF. The chain carries TRBV11-3 and TRBJ2-7; D perhaps matches TRBD1 (6 bases). V lost 4 bases and J 4 bases, leaving 17 bases between the germline ends. Looked up from germline, CDR1 is SGHNT and CDR2 is YENEEA. The CDR3 is made up of 15 amino acids.

The chain couples TRBV12-3 or TRBV12-4 to TRBJ1-2, with 9 bases lining up with TRBD1. J was trimmed by 0 bases and V by 5 bases; bases with no gene match: 10. The CDR3 covers 17 residues. The CDR3 sequence: CASSGGTGSTTNYGYTF. The CDR3, as DNA: TGTGCCAGCAGTGGAGGGACAGGGAGTACTACTAACTATGGCTACACCTTC.

This clonotype was found many times. The chain recombines TRBV5-4 with TRBJ2-7, with a tentative D call TRBD2 (9 bases). V lost 9 bases to trimming and J lost 2 bases, with 21 bases between them. Germline CDR1 is SGHNT and CDR2 is YYREEE (reference sequence). The CDR3 spans 15 residues. In DNA form, the CDR3 reads TGTGCCACCACAGGGGGGCTAGCGGGAACCTACGAGCAGTACTTC. It translates to CATTGGLAGTYEQYF.

In its sample, this clonotype was seen a few times. The V call is TRBV30, the J call TRBJ2-3; tentatively, D is TRBD1 (6 bases). Germline V lookup: CDR1 GTSNPN, CDR2 SVGIG (reference sequence). The CDR3 spans 15 residues. Trimming cost V 5 bases and J 1 base, with 16 bases left between them. CDR3 coding DNA: TGTGCCTGGGCCCATACAGGGCGAGGCACAGATACGCAGTATTTT. Amino acid sequence: CAWAHTGRGTDTQYF.

This clonotype has just a few counts. The chain has TRBV20-1 and TRBJ1-6; D uncertain. Germline V gives CDR1 DFQATT, CDR2 SNEGSKA (reference sequence). V shed 6 bases and J shed 10 bases, with 19 bases lying between them. This CDR3 has 14 amino acids. The CDR3 protein is CSASQMVQDSPLHF. The DNA of the CDR3 is TGCAGTGCGAGTCAGATGGTTCAGGACTCACCCCTCCACTTT.